This T cell receptor beta chain was identified in a study of cytomegalovirus exposure and HLA in healthy donors. Points from the study as a whole: Productive status was seen about 87% or about 30% of the time for most TCR beta V segments in an earlier analysis.

This clone was counted once. Its antigen is not known. A multiplex PCR was run with 60 Vbeta primers and 13 Jbeta primers. Clones were read by immunoSEQ multiplex PCR, and TCRdb kept only the in-frame ones, dropping some. The sample records about 59,000 clones, about 77% being singletons. This sequence originates from a man younger than 40 in good health and CMV-seropositive. The sequenced material came from PBMCs.

The DNA for the CDR3 is TGTGCCAGCAGTGATTCTGGCGGGGATACGCAGTATTTT. Translated, it gives CASSDSGGDTQYF. This chain uses TRBV25-1 with TRBJ2-3, with a tentative D call TRBD2 (5 bases). CDR3 size: 13 residues. CDR1 is MGHDK and CDR2 is SYGVNS in the germline V gene. V dropped 3 bases and J dropped 6 bases, with 10 bases sitting between them.